This T cell receptor beta chain is drawn from a study of cytomegalovirus exposure and HLA in healthy donors. Study-wide points: In the analysis, some V segments, TRBV6-2 and TRBV6-3 included, were excluded as indistinguishable. In a later analysis, V- and J-gene trimming of beta chains associated with a DCLRE1C missense variant, replicated independently.

The V segment lost 8 bases and the J segment 3 bases; nucleotides outside the gene matches: 3. This CDR3 contains 13 residues. From germline, CDR1 is ENHRY and CDR2 SYGVKD. The PCR had 60 Vbeta and 13 Jbeta primers. Sequencing used immunoSEQ multiplex PCR; TCRdb keeps in-frame clones, though not all of them. The data show around 140,000 clones, roughly 80% seen once. Only a few counts were recorded for this clone. Antigen: not known. The sequencing input was PBMCs. The receptor was isolated from a woman aged 25 to 39 in good health and CMV-seronegative. The rearrangement links TRBV10-3 to TRBJ1-1, with TRBD1 identical over 10 bases. CDR3 in DNA: TGTGCCATCCGACAGGGGGCAGACACTGAAGCTTTCTTT. It codes for CAIRQGADTEAFF.